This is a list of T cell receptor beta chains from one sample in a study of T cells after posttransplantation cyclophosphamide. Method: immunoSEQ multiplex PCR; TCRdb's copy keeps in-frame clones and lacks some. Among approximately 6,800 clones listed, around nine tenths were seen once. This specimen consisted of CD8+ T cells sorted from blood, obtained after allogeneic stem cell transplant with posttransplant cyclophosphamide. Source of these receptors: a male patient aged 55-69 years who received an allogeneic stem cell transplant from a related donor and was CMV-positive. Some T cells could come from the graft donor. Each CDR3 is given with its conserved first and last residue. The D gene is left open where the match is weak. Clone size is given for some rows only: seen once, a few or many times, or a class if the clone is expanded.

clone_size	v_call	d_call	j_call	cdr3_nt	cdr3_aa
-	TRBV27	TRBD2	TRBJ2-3	TGTGCCAGCAGTTCGGCCCTAGCGGGGGGGCCAGATACGCAGTATTTT	CASSSALAGGPDTQYF
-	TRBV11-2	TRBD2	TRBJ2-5	TGTGCCAGCAGCTTAGAAGGGGGTAGCGGGGGACAAGAGACCCAGTACTTC	CASSLEGGSGGQETQYF
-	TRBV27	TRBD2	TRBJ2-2	TGTGCCAGCAGTTACTTTGGACTAGCGGGGGGGAGGAACACCGGGGAGCTGTTTTTT	CASSYFGLAGGRNTGELFF
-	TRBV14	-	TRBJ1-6	TGTGCCAGCAGCACCTCACAGGCCGTCTATTCCCCCCTCCACTTT	CASSTSQAVYSPLHF
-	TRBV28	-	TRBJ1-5	TGTGCCAGCAGATCATACCGGGAGAACCAATCAGGCGGTCAGCCCCAGCATTTT	CASRSYRENQSGGQPQHF
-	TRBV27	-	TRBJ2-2	TGTGCCAGCACCGACCAGGGGCTAAAGGGGCACACCGGGGAGCTGTTTTTT	CASTDQGLKGHTGELFF
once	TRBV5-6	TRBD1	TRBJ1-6	TGTGCCAGCACCTGGACAGGAGATAATTCACCCCTCCACTTT	CASTWTGDNSPLHF
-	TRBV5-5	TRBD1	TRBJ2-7	TGTGCCAGCAGCCGCAGGGGGAGCTCCTACGAGCAGTACTTC	CASSRRGSSYEQYF
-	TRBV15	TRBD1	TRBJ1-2	TGTGCCACCAGCAGAGATCTGGCAGGGGGTAATGGCTACACCTTC	CATSRDLAGGNGYTF
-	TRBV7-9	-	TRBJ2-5	TGTGCCAGCAGCACGTGGAGGGAACCCCAAGAGACCCAGTACTTC	CASSTWREPQETQYF
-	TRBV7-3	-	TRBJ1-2	TGTGCCAGCAGCTCCCTGGACGGGGAATCTAACTATGGCTACACCTTC	CASSSLDGESNYGYTF
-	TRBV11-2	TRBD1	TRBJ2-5	TGTGCCAGCAGCCGCGGGGACAGGGAAGAGACCCAGTACTTC	CASSRGDREETQYF
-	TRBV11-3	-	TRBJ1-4	TGTGCCAGCAGCGACTCACTGGATAATGAAAAACTGTTTTTT	CASSDSLDNEKLFF
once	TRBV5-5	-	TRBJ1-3	TGTGCCAGCAGCTTGGTGCCAGGTTCCGGAAACACCATATATTTT	CASSLVPGSGNTIYF
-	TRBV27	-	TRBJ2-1	TGTGCCAGCAGTTATATAGGGGGAAGGAATGAGCAGTTCTTC	CASSYIGGRNEQFF
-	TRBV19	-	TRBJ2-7	TGTGCCAGTAGTTTTCGGGACATCTCCTACGAGCAGTACTTC	CASSFRDISYEQYF
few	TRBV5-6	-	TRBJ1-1	TGTGCCAGCAGCTTGAGGGGCACTGAAGCTTTCTTT	CASSLRGTEAFF
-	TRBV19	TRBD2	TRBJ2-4	TGTGCCAGTAGGCCCCGGGGGGGGACAATACAGTACTTC	CASRPRGGTIQYF
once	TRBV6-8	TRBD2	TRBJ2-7	TGTGCCAGCAGTCTTCGCGGACTAGCGGGGGTGGTAATTAGGTCCTACGAGCAGTACTTC	CASSLRGLAGVVIRSYEQYF
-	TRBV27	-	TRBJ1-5	TGTGCCAGCAGTTTATCTCCAGTCAATCAGCCCCAGCATTTT	CASSLSPVNQPQHF
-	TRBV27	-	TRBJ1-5	TGTGCCACGGCGCGGGGACCGAGCAATCAGCCCCAGCATTTT	CATARGPSNQPQHF
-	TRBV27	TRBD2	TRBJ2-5	TGTGCCAGCACCCCACGGGCTAGCGGACGTCAAGAGACCCAGTACTTC	CASTPRASGRQETQYF
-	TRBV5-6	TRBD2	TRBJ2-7	TGTGCCAGCAGCTCCCTAGCGGGGGAGGGGTACGAGCAGTACTTC	CASSSLAGEGYEQYF
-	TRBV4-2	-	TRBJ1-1	TGTGCCAGCAGCTTGGGGCCGGACATTAACACTGAAGCTTTCTTT	CASSLGPDINTEAFF
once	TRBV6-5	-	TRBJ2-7	TGTGCCAGCAGGGACGGCGCGGGGGAGCAGTACTTC	CASRDGAGEQYF
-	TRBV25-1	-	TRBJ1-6	TGTGCCAGCAGTGAATACCGGGATAATTCACCCCTCCACTTT	CASSEYRDNSPLHF
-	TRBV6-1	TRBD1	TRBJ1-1	TGTGCCAGCAGGGGACTTACAGGGGGCGCGGCTGAAGCTTTCTTT	CASRGLTGGAAEAFF
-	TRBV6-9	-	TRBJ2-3	TGTGCCAGCACCTACCGGGACTTAGACACAGATACGCAGTATTTT	CASTYRDLDTDTQYF
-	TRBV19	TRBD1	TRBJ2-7	TGTGCCAGTAGTACCTGGACAGGGGCCAGATACGAGCAGTACTTC	CASSTWTGARYEQYF
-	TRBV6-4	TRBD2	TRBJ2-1	TGTGCCAGCAGTCCTAGCGGGGGGGCCGGTGGTGAGCAGTTCTTC	CASSPSGGAGGEQFF
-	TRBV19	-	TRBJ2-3	TGTGCCAGTAGTATAGGGAGGATAGATACGCAGTATTTT	CASSIGRIDTQYF
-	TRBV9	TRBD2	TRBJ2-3	TGTGCCAGCAGCGCCCCCCGGGACTTGCGGGGGGGCTTCACAGATACGCAGTATTTT	CASSAPRDLRGGFTDTQYF
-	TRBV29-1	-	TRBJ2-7	TGCAGCGCGAATTTGGGCGGGGAGCCCTACGAGCAGTACTTC	CSANLGGEPYEQYF
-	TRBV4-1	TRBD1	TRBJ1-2	TGCGCCAGCAGCCAGACAGGGGGCCTAGGTGGCTACACCTTC	CASSQTGGLGGYTF
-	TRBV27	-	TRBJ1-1	TGTGCCAGCAGTCCTGCTCAGACAGCGAACACTGAAGCTTTCTTT	CASSPAQTANTEAFF
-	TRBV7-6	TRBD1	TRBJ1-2	TGTGCCAGCAGCTTAACCTCCAACACGGACAGGGAAGGCCATGGCTACACCTTC	CASSLTSNTDREGHGYTF
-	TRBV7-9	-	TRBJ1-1	TGTGCCAGCAGATGGGTTCGGGGAAGGGACACTGAAGCTTTCTTT	CASRWVRGRDTEAFF
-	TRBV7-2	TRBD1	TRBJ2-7	TGTGCCAGCAGCTTAGGGGACAGTGATCCCTACGAGCAGTACTTC	CASSLGDSDPYEQYF
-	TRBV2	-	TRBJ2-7	TGTGCCAGCAAAATAACCGGCTACGAGCAGTACTTC	CASKITGYEQYF
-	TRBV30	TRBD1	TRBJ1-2	TGTGCCTGGGCGGGACAGGAAAACTATGGCTACACCTTC	CAWAGQENYGYTF
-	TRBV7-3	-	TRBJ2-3	TGTGCCAGCAGCGAAGGCGGGGGCCGCGGAGATACGCAGTATTTT	CASSEGGGRGDTQYF
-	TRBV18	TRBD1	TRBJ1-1	TGTGCCAGCTCACCAGGGACAGGGAACACTGAAGCTTTCTTT	CASSPGTGNTEAFF
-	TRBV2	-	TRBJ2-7	TGTGCCAGCAGTGAAGAGGAGGAGGGCGGGACAGAGGCCTACGAGCAGTACTTC	CASSEEEEGGTEAYEQYF
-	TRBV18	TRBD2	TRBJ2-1	TGTGCCAGCTCACTTACTAGCGGGGCCTACAATGAGCAGTTCTTC	CASSLTSGAYNEQFF
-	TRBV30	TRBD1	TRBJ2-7	TGTGCCTGGAGGATCGACAGGGGATTCTACGAGCAGTACTTC	CAWRIDRGFYEQYF
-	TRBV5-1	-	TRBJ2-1	TGCGCCAGCAGCTTGGAGGGGGAGGGGATTAACGACAATGAGCAGTTCTTC	CASSLEGEGINDNEQFF
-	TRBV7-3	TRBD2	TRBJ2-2	TGTGCCAGCAGCTCACTAGCGGGGGGCACCGGGGAGCTGTTTTTT	CASSSLAGGTGELFF
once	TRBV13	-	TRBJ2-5	TGTGCCAGCAGCCCGATGACAGGGAGGCGGGAGACCCAGTACTTC	CASSPMTGRRETQYF
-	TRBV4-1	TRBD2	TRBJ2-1	TGCGCCAGCAGCCGACTAGCGGCCTACAATGAGCAGTTCTTC	CASSRLAAYNEQFF
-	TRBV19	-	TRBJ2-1	TGTGCCAGTAGCAATGGGCCAGAGCAGTTCTTC	CASSNGPEQFF
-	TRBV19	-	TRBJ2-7	TGTGCCAGTAGTATAGATGGGACTCCTACTTACGAGCAGTACTTC	CASSIDGTPTYEQYF
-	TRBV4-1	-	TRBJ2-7	TGCGCCAGCAGCCACCTAGCCCTCGGGGAATGGGAGCAGTACTTC	CASSHLALGEWEQYF
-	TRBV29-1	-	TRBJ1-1	TGCAGCGTTGGGGCAGGGGATATGCGCACTGAAGCTTTCTTT	CSVGAGDMRTEAFF
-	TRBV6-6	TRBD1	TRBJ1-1	TGTGCCAGCAGATTGACAGGGGCGGACACTGAAGCTTTCTTT	CASRLTGADTEAFF
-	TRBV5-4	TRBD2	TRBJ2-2	TGTGCCAGCAGCCATTTTGGGGGGGGGAACACCGGGGAGCTGTTTTTT	CASSHFGGGNTGELFF